This TCR beta chain was sequenced for a study of vaccination and CD4 T cells after COVID-19. CDR3 length: 14 amino acids. Germline loops: CDR1 MNHNS, CDR2 SASEGT. V was shortened by 7 bases and J by 1 base, with 14 bases between the two germline ends. TCRdb re-derived calls from the PCR reads in MiXCR, one entry per CDR3 protein. The profile covers approximately 29,000 distinct CDR3 sequences, with about 50% appearing a single time and approximately 6.1% taken by the ten largest. Time point described: late sampling 161 to 241 days after vaccination in a few convalescent patients. The source of this sequence is a human donor who had recovered from COVID-19. The chain has TRBV6-1 and TRBJ2-7, with a possible D match to TRBD1 (5 bases). The sequencing here drew on CD4+ T cells from blood, taken about 7 months after SARS-CoV-2 vaccination. Written as DNA, the CDR3 is TGTGCCAGCATTCGGCGCAGGGATTCCTACGAGCAGTACTTC. This gives the protein CASIRRRDSYEQYF.